A selection of T cell receptor beta chains follows, all from one sample in a study of blood T cell repertoires in COVID-19. The data were produced by immunoSEQ multiplex PCR, yet TCRdb's version contains in-frame clones alone and is incomplete. The sample gives 300,000 to 400,000 clones, more than 75% of which show up once; over 2% is in the top ten. The sample was peripheral blood. The receptors come from a woman aged 60-70 years with COVID-19, enrolled during active disease. The CDR3 runs from the conserved cysteine through the conserved F or W.

CDR3	J	V	length
CASSPTGLNTEAFF	TRBJ1-1	TRBV2	14
CASSYRGAHGTEAFF	TRBJ1-1	TRBV6-5	15
CAISDLLSGNTIYF	TRBJ1-3	TRBV10-3	14
CASSPSGTGNTEAFF	TRBJ1-1	TRBV3-1/TRBV3-2	15
CASTLTPTGSRVYGYTF	TRBJ1-2	TRBV23-1	17
CASSSGQKETQYF	TRBJ2-5	TRBV5-4	13
CSVAEGARETQYF	TRBJ2-5	TRBV29-1	13
CASAFDQTPGYGYTF	TRBJ1-2	TRBV5-1	15
CASSPGWLAGAYGELFF	TRBJ2-2	TRBV7-2	17
CASSRQGAHTEAFF	TRBJ1-1	TRBV19	14
CASSPPSRGEQFF	TRBJ2-1	TRBV18	13
CASSRQGWVTGELFF	TRBJ2-2	TRBV6-5	15
CASSPGVGLTEAFF	TRBJ1-1	TRBV18	14
CASGAGETQYF	TRBJ2-5	TRBV5-1	11
CASSAGLAAYQETQYF	TRBJ2-5	TRBV9	16
CSVGGQSYNEQFF	TRBJ2-1	TRBV29-1	13
CASSSTGGGTEAFF	TRBJ1-1	TRBV7-3	14
CASSQTGGWYGYTF	TRBJ1-2	TRBV3-1/TRBV3-2	14
CASSQPWAQSYEQYF	TRBJ2-7	TRBV3-1/TRBV3-2	15
CASSHRQGPTNTGELFF	TRBJ2-2	TRBV7-3	17
CASSPWGKPGHTMGKPQHF	TRBJ1-5	TRBV19	19
CASSSPGRGYGTQYF	TRBJ2-5	TRBV5-5	15
CASSPGLAGVNGELFF	TRBJ2-2	TRBV19	16
CASSQGEGVPLHF	TRBJ1-6	TRBV3-1/TRBV3-2	13
CASSQLVRDSPLHF	TRBJ1-6	TRBV3-1/TRBV3-2	14
CAISRQGGDHYGYTF	TRBJ1-2	TRBV10-3	15
CASSFSGGPEETQYF	TRBJ2-5	TRBV7-3	15
CASRGQSSYEQYF	TRBJ2-7	TRBV25-1	13
CASDRGVATEAFF	TRBJ1-1	TRBV28	13
CASSLRQITNYGYTF	TRBJ1-2	TRBV7-3	15
CSVGTGVGQPQHF	TRBJ1-5	TRBV29-1	13
CATRDRAVLPQHF	TRBJ1-5	TRBV6-5	13
CSARVLYGYTF	TRBJ1-2	TRBV20-1	11
CASSSQGLANEKLFF	TRBJ1-4	TRBV14	15
CASSGAQGVNTEAFF	TRBJ1-1	TRBV25-1	15
CASSQGTGGAWNTEAFF	TRBJ1-1	TRBV3-1/TRBV3-2	17
CASQRVSSNQPQHF	TRBJ1-5	TRBV19	14
CASRLQGIAYEQYF	TRBJ2-7	TRBV27	14
CSARGPYGYTF	TRBJ1-2	TRBV20-1	11
CASSLGRLNTEAFF	TRBJ1-1	TRBV5-6	14
CASRPSGGSEQYF	TRBJ2-7	TRBV12-3/TRBV12-4	13
CASSAKTGADGYTF	TRBJ1-2	TRBV7-3	14
CASSPMTGAFF	TRBJ1-1	TRBV10-2	11
CASSPMALVAGQETQYF	TRBJ2-5	TRBV6-6	17
CASSQTVLGNTEAFF	TRBJ1-1	TRBV14	15
CASSQLTGFSNQPQHF	TRBJ1-5	TRBV4-2	16
CASSHEGVSEKLFF	TRBJ1-4	TRBV19	14